Given below is one T cell receptor (beta chain) in context. From the reads, TCRdb called clonotypes with MiXCR, one entry per CDR3 protein. The sample lists about 400,000 distinct CDR3 sequences; less than 20% were seen once. The data belong to a study of T cell repertoires in cytomegalovirus infection. V shed 2 bases and J shed 4 bases, with 8 bases lying between them. CDR1 and CDR2 (germline): MGHRA, YSYEKL. This CDR3 comprises 13 residues. This chain connects TRBV4-1 to TRBJ2-5, with no clear D. This receptor was obtained from a human donor in good health (CMV status not recorded). Some clones in this sample may be carry-over from other donors' samples. The source material was PBMCs. Here the CDR3 reads CASSQTVGETQYF. The CDR3 DNA reads TGCGCCAGCAGCCAAACCGTGGGAGAGACCCAGTACTTC.